This T cell receptor beta chain stems from a study of cytomegalovirus exposure and HLA in healthy donors. V lost 6 bases and J lost 9; bases outside the gene matches: 12. Germline CDR1 is MNHNY and CDR2 is SVGAGI (reference sequence). This CDR3 has 15 amino acids. Study-level results: Rarity marked most TCR sequences, yet some public TCRs occurred in many donors.

Both 60 Vbeta primers and 13 Jbeta primers went into the PCR. Data came from immunoSEQ multiplex PCR; TCRdb stores just in-frame clones and leaves some out. The repertoire holds some 170,000 clones, with approximately 75% as singletons. As to this clone: The target antigen is unknown.

The sample taken for sequencing was PBMCs. This clonotype was sampled from a man aged 25-40 years in good health and CMV-seropositive. The chain combines TRBV6-6 with TRBJ2-3, with TRBD1 matching 10 bases. The CDR3 reads CASRNPPGQGRTQYF. CDR3 DNA: TGTGCCAGCAGGAACCCACCGGGACAGGGGAGAACGCAGTATTTT.